The clone carrying this T cell receptor (beta chain) was seen a single time. Its antigen is not identified. Trimming removed 3 bases at V and 6 bases at J, with 15 bases between. The CDR3 contains 15 residues. Germline CDR1 and CDR2: LNHDA and SQIVND (reference sequence). The data stem from a study of T cell repertoires in cytomegalovirus infection. General study points: HLA-C-restricted CMV-specific TCR beta clonotypes were dominant in the ex vivo response.

TCRdb passed the reads through MiXCR, listing each CDR3 protein once. The repertoire has around 740,000 distinct CDR3 sequences, less than 40% of them found once; the top ten carry around 2.8%. This clonotype was sampled from a human donor in good health (CMV status not recorded). Some clones in this sample may be carry-over from other donors' samples. The V call is TRBV19, the J call TRBJ2-1; D gene ambiguous. The sequenced sample was PBMCs. This CDR3 reads CASSIFRLPPNEQFF. Written as DNA, the CDR3 is TGTGCCAGTAGTATCTTCCGGCTCCCCCCCAATGAGCAGTTCTTC.